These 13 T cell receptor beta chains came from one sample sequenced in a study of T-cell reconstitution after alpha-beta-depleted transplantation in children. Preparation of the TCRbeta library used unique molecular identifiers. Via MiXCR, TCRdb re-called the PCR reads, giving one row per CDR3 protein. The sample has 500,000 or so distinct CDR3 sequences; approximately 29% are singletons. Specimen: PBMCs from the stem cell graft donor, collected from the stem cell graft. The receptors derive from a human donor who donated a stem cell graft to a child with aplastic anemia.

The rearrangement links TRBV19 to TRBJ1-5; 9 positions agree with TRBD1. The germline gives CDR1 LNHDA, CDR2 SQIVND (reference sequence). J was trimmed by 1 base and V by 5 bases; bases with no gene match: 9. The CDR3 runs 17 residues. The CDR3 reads CASSLGQGRKSNQPQHF. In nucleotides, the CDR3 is TGTGCCAGTAGTTTGGGACAGGGAAGGAAGAGCAATCAGCCCCAGCATTTT.

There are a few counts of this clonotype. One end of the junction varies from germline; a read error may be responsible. The CDR3 spells CASSPRGDHYNEQFF. The CDR3 DNA is TGTGCCAGCTCTCCACGGGGGGATCACTACAATGAGCAGTTCTTC. The chain has TRBV18 and TRBJ2-1, with 7 positions matching TRBD2. The CDR3 contains 15 residues. CDR1 is KGHSH, CDR2 LQKENI, per germline. Full variable domain (outside the CDR3, taken from reference TRBV18 and TRBJ2-1): NAGVMQNPRHLVRRRGQEARLRCSPMKGHSHVYWYRQLPEEGLKFMVYLQKENIIDESGMPKERFSAEFPKEGPSILRIQQVVRGDSAAYFCASSPRGDHYNEQFFGPGTRLTVL.

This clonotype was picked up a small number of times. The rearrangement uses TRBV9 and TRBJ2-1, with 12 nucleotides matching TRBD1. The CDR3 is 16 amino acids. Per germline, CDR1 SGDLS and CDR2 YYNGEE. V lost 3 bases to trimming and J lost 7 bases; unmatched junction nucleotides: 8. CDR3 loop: CASSAAGTGGWNEQFF. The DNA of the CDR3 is TGTGCCAGCAGCGCCGCCGGGACAGGGGGCTGGAATGAGCAGTTCTTC.

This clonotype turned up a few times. The CDR3 coding sequence is TGTGCCAGCTCACCCGGGACTTTCATTTACGAGCAGTACTTC. Amino acids: CASSPGTFIYEQYF. V is TRBV18 and J is TRBJ2-7; D might be TRBD2 (6 bases). Between the trimmed V and J ends, which lost 3 bases and 4 bases, there was a span of 13 bases. Germline values: CDR1 KGHSH, CDR2 LQKENI. The CDR3 has 14 amino acids.

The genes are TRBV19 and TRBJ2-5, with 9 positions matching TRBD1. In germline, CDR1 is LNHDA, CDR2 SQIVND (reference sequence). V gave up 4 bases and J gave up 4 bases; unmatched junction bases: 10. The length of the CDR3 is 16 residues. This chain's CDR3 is CASSTVPGQGPETQYF. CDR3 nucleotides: TGTGCCAGTAGTACTGTCCCGGGACAGGGCCCAGAGACCCAGTACTTC. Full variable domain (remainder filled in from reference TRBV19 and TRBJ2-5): DGGITQSPKYLFRKEGQNVTLSCEQNLNHDAMYWYRQDPGQGLRLIYYSQIVNDFQKGDIAEGYSVSREKKESFPLTVTSAQKNPTAFYLCASSTVPGQGPETQYFGPGTRLLVL.

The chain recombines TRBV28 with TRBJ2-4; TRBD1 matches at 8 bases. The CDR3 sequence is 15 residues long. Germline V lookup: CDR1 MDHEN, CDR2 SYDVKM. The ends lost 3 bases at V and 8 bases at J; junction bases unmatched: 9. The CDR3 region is CASSLSGTGGDIQYF. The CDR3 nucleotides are TGTGCCAGCAGTTTGAGTGGAACAGGGGGAGACATTCAGTACTTC.

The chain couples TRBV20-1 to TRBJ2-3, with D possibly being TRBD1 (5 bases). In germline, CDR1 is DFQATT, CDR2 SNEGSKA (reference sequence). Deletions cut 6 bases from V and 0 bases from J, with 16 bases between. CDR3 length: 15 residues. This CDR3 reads CSARVPPASTDTQYF. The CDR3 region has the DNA TGCAGTGCCAGGGTCCCACCCGCTAGCACAGATACGCAGTATTTT.

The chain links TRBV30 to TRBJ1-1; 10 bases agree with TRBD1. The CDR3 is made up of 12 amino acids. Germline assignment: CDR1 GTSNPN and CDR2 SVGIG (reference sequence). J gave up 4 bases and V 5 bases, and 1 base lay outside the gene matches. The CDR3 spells CAWGTGVTEAFF. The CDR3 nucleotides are TGTGCCTGGGGGACAGGGGTCACTGAAGCTTTCTTT.

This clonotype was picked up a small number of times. The CDR3 loop reads CASSADSRSPLHF. CDR3 DNA sequence: TGTGCCAGCAGCGCCGACTCCAGATCACCCCTCCACTTT. J is TRBJ1-6 and V is TRBV12-3 or TRBV12-4; D unclear. The CDR3 contains 13 residues. Trimming took 6 bases from V and 10 from J, leaving 13 bases between them.

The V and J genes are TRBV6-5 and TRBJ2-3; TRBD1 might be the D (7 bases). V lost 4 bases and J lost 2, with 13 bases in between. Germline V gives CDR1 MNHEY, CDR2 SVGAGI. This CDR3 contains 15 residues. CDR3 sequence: CASSFRGVPTDTQYF. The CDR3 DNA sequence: TGTGCCAGCAGTTTCAGGGGGGTGCCCACAGATACGCAGTATTTT.

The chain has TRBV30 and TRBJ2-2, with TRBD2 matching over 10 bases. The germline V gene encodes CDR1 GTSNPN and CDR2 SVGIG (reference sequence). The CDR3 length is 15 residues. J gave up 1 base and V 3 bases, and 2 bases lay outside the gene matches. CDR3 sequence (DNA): TGTGCCTGGAGCGGGACTAGCGAGAACACCGGGGAGCTGTTTTTT. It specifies CAWSGTSENTGELFF. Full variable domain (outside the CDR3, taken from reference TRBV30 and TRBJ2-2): SQTIHQWPATLVQPVGSPLSLECTVEGTSNPNLYWYRQAAGRGLQLLFYSVGIGQISSEVPQNLSASRPQDRQFILSSKKLLLSDSGFYLCAWSGTSENTGELFFGEGSRLTVL.

The CDR3 DNA follows: TGTGCCAGCAGCTTGGAGATAGGGGGGAGCTCCTACAATGAGCAGTTCTTC. This sequence encodes CASSLEIGGSSYNEQFF. This sequence joins TRBV5-8 and TRBJ2-1, with D possibly called TRBD1 or TRBD2 (6 bases each). Germline V lookup: CDR1 SGHTS, CDR2 YDEGEE. The CDR3 is 17 residues long. V gave up 0 bases and J gave up 0 bases, with 13 bases separating them.

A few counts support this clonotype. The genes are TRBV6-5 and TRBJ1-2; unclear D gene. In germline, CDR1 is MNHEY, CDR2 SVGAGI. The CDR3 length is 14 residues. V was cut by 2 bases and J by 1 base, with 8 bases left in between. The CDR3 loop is CASSYASVNYGYTF. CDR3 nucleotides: TGTGCCAGCAGTTACGCGTCAGTTAACTATGGCTACACCTTC.